The 19 T cell receptor beta chains in this list originate from one sample, sequenced in a study of OX40 agonist ivuxolimab in advanced cancers. Libraries were prepared by immunoSEQ multiplex PCR; TCRdb keeps only in-frame clonotypes and omits some of them. The data show approximately 2,100 clones, 70% to 80% seen once. Sequencing used CD4+ or CD8+ T cells sorted from blood, obtained in a trial of the OX40 agonist ivuxolimab. The receptor source for this set is an adult with an advanced solid tumor such as melanoma, head and neck, liver or kidney cancer.

This clone has just one count. The chain uses TRBV28 and TRBJ1-6; no clear D. Germline V CDR1 and CDR2: MDHEN, SYDVKM. V was pared by 7 bases and J by 12 bases, with 13 bases between. The CDR3 extends over 12 amino acids. In DNA, the CDR3 is TGTGCCAGCACCCCTCCCCGGGGACCCCTCCACTTT. As protein: CASTPPRGPLHF.

The chain recombines TRBV6-1 with TRBJ1-2; tentative D call: TRBD1 (6 bases). In germline, CDR1 is MNHNS, CDR2 SASEGT. This CDR3 is 12 amino acids long. Trimming removed 5 bases at V and 8 bases at J, with 12 bases between. CDR3 nucleotides: TGTGCCAGCAGTAAGACAGGTTTCGGCTACACCTTC. This sequence encodes CASSKTGFGYTF.

The V and J genes are TRBV7-9 and TRBJ2-7; D unclear. Trimming removed 5 bases from V and 2 bases from J, with 10 bases in between. This CDR3 spans 13 amino acids. The germline CDR1 and CDR2 sequences are SEHNR and FQNEAQ (reference sequence). Written as DNA, the CDR3 is TGTGCCAGCAGCCCGAAAAGGACCTACGAGCAGTACTTC. This codes for CASSPKRTYEQYF.

The table lists this clone with a few counts. The chain recombines TRBV6-1 with TRBJ1-6; possible D gene TRBD1, 5 bases. The CDR3 spans 14 residues. Trimming pared 1 base from V and 9 bases from J, leaving 10 bases between. Germline CDR1 reads MNHNS; CDR2 reads SASEGT. The CDR3, as DNA: TGTGCCAGCAGTGAAGGGGACGGCCGTTCACCCCTCCACTTT. It is translated as CASSEGDGRSPLHF.

This clone was seen only a few times. This chain connects TRBV28 to TRBJ2-2; 12 bases match TRBD1. CDR3 length equals 22 residues. The germline CDR1 and CDR2 sequences are MDHEN and SYDVKM. V lost 2 bases, J lost 7 bases, and 23 bases stayed unmatched. The CDR3 sequence is CASSLPTGTGGRAGRVCGELFF. The CDR3 nucleotides read TGTGCCAGCAGTTTACCTACCGGGACAGGGGGCCGGGCGGGGAGGGTGTGCGGGGAGCTGTTTTTT.

The rearrangement joins TRBV11-2 to TRBJ2-7; the match to TRBD2 covers 9 bases. The V gene end was trimmed by 5 bases and the J gene end by 0 bases; junction bases not matched to a gene: 2. This CDR3 is 14 amino acids long. The germline gives CDR1 SGHAT, CDR2 FQNNGV. CDR3 in amino acids: CASSLSGSSYEQYF. CDR3 DNA: TGTGCCAGCAGCCTTAGCGGGAGCTCCTACGAGCAGTACTTC.

The chain recombines TRBV20-1 with TRBJ2-4; D gene ambiguous. Germline CDR1 DFQATT, CDR2 SNEGSKA (reference sequence). Trimming shortened V by 3 bases and J by 6 bases, and 6 bases separated the two germline ends. The CDR3 loop spans 11 amino acids. CDR3 amino acids: CSASKGNIQYF. The CDR3 region has the DNA TGCAGTGCTAGTAAGGGAAACATTCAGTACTTC.

The chain recombines TRBV5-1 with TRBJ2-1, with D possibly being TRBD2 (7 bases). CDR3 length: 15 amino acids. The V end was cut by 4 bases, the J end by 9 bases, with 20 bases between. Germline-derived CDR1 and CDR2 are SGHRS and YFSETQ. In nucleotides, the CDR3 is TGCGCCAGCAGCCCAAGGGGGGAGGGCCGGATTGAGCAGTTCTTC. As protein: CASSPRGEGRIEQFF.

The rearrangement uses TRBV28 and TRBJ1-6; the D is unclear. The CDR3 runs to 14 residues. V lost 5 bases, J lost 4 bases, and 9 bases lay in between. Per germline, CDR1 MDHEN and CDR2 SYDVKM. In DNA form, the CDR3 reads TGTGCCAGCAGTCCCGTCGAATATAATTCACCCCTCCACTTT. The encoded protein is CASSPVEYNSPLHF.

The chain carries TRBV10-1 and TRBJ2-3, with a tentative D call TRBD1 (5 bases). The V gene lost 5 bases and the J gene lost 5 bases, with 11 bases spanning the gap. The CDR3 spans 13 residues. CDR1 WNHNN and CDR2 SYGVQD come from the germline V gene (reference sequence). This chain's CDR3 is CASSSLGEDTQYF. CDR3 DNA: TGCGCCAGCAGTTCTTTAGGGGAAGATACGCAGTATTTT.

About this clone: The junction and the germline gene differ at one end; a read error may be behind it. The gene calls are TRBV11-2 and TRBJ2-1; no clear D gene. Germline loops: CDR1 SGHAT, CDR2 FQNNGV. The length of the CDR3 is 11 residues. The CDR3 loop is CASSSLDGQIF. Written as DNA, the CDR3 is TGTGCCAGCAGCTCCCTAGACGGCCAGATCTTC.

V gene TRBV7-9 combines with J gene TRBJ1-1; D ambiguous. This CDR3 region has 14 residues. Germline lookup yields CDR1 SEHNR and CDR2 FQNEAQ (reference sequence). The V end lost 5 bases, the J end lost 3 bases, and 13 bases lay between the germline ends. The CDR3 sequence is CASSPPVKDTEAFF. The DNA for the CDR3 is TGTGCCAGCAGCCCCCCCGTAAAGGACACTGAAGCTTTCTTT.

This chain links TRBV11-3 with TRBJ2-1; 7 bases match TRBD2. The germline V gene has CDR1 SGHNT and CDR2 YENEEA. This CDR3 has 16 amino acids. Trimming took 1 base from V and 1 from J; bases not matched to a gene: 4. For the CDR3, the DNA is TGTGCCAGCAGCTTAGTTCTGGGGGGGTCCTACAATGAGCAGTTCTTC. The encoded protein is CASSLVLGGSYNEQFF. The full variable domain, completed using reference TRBV11-3 and TRBJ2-1, is EAGVVQSPRYKIIEKKQPVAFWCNPISGHNTLYWYLQNLGQGPELLIRYENEEAVDDSQLPKDRFSAERLKGVDSTLKIQPAELGDSAVYLCASSLVLGGSYNEQFFGPGTRLTVL.

The gene calls are TRBV4-1 and TRBJ1-6; D is unresolved. CDR1 is MGHRA and CDR2 is YSYEKL in the germline V gene. The V and J ends lost 0 bases and 6 bases respectively, with 27 bases between them. The CDR3 is 21 residues long. The CDR3 region is CASSQDKVTQYSTDLNSPLHF. For the CDR3, the DNA is TGCGCCAGCAGCCAAGATAAAGTAACACAGTACAGTACGGACCTTAATTCACCCCTCCACTTT.

This clone was counted once. This chain links TRBV13 with TRBJ2-7; a weak D match, TRBD2 (5 bases). CDR1 PRHDT and CDR2 FYEKMQ come from the germline V gene (reference sequence). The V and J ends lost 5 bases and 2 bases respectively, with 13 bases between them. The CDR3 spans 14 residues. CDR3 sequence (DNA): TGTGCCAGCAGCGAAGGAGGCAGTCCCTACGAGCAGTACTTC. This translates into CASSEGGSPYEQYF.

The gene calls are TRBV27 and TRBJ2-3; D gene unclear. This CDR3 region has 13 residues. Germline CDR1 reads MNHEY; CDR2 reads SMNVEV (reference sequence). Trimming left V 7 bases short and J 5 bases short, with 13 bases between. The CDR3 DNA is TGTGCCAGCAAAGACACCGCCGGAGATACGCAGTATTTT. Protein sequence: CASKDTAGDTQYF.

The chain couples TRBV28 to TRBJ2-1, with D hard to call. V was pared by 2 bases and J by 8 bases, with 10 bases between. The CDR3 has 13 amino acids. Per the germline V gene, CDR1 is MDHEN and CDR2 is SYDVKM. CDR3 bases: TGTGCCAGCAGTTTAATAGGGCAGGATGAGCAGTTCTTC. Protein: CASSLIGQDEQFF. The variable domain in full, completed from reference TRBV28 and TRBJ2-1, reads DVKVTQSSRYLVKRTGEKVFLECVQDMDHENMFWYRQDPGLGLRLIYFSYDVKMKEKGDIPEGYSVSREKKERFSLILESASTNQTSMYLCASSLIGQDEQFFGPGTRLTVL.

V is TRBV5-1 and J is TRBJ2-7; TRBD1 matches 7 bases. V lost 5 bases, J lost 2 bases, and 7 bases stayed unmatched. CDR1 and CDR2 from the germline V gene are SGHRS and YFSETQ. The CDR3 spans 14 residues. CDR3 nucleotides: TGCGCCAGCAGTATACAGGGGCCCACCTACGAGCAGTACTTC. Translation: CASSIQGPTYEQYF.

This clone was seen only a few times. The gene calls are TRBV7-3 and TRBJ1-1, with a tentative D call TRBD1 (5 bases). This CDR3 has 14 residues. V lost 0 bases, J lost 1 base, and 6 bases lay in between. Germline V gene data show CDR1 as SGHTA and CDR2 as FQGTGA. The CDR3 protein is CASSLTGGNTEAFF. CDR3 DNA sequence: TGTGCCAGCAGCTTAACCGGGGGGAACACTGAAGCTTTCTTT. Full variable domain (remainder filled in from reference TRBV7-3 and TRBJ1-1): GAGVSQTPSNKVTEKGKYVELRCDPISGHTALYWYRQSLGQGPEFLIYFQGTGAADDSGLPNDRFFAVRPEGSVSTLKIQRTERGDSAVYLCASSLTGGNTEAFFGQGTRLTVV.